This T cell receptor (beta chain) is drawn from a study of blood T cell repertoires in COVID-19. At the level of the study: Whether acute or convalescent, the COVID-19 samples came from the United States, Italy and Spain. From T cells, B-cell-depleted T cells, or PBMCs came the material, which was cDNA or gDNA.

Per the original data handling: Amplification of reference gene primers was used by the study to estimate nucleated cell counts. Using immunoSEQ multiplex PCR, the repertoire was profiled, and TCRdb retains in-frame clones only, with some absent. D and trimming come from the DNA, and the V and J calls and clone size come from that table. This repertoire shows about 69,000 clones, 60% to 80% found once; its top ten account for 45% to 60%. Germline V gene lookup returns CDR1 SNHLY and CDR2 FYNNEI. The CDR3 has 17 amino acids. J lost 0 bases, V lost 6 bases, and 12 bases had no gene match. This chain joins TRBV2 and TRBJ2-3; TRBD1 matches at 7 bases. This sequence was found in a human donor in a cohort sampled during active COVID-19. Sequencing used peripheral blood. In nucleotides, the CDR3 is TGTGCCAGCAGATTAATACAGGGGACCCCTAGCACAGATACGCAGTATTTT. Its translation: CASRLIQGTPSTDTQYF.